This TCR beta chain is from a study of T-cell reconstitution after alpha-beta-depleted transplantation in children. Findings and caveats of the study: Reportedly, roughly two months post-transplant, alpha-beta T cells arose from several hundred expanded graft clones. T-cell numbers and diversity, one year after transplant, stemmed largely from T cells that were newly produced. In some patients, recipient T cells and intrathymic progenitors surviving conditioning explained high day-60 diversity.

This clonotype was observed a few times. The antigen is undetermined. Unique molecular identifiers featured in how the TCRbeta library was prepared. Each CDR3 protein gets one entry after TCRdb re-called the PCR reads with MiXCR. There are around 450,000 distinct CDR3 sequences in the sample; roughly 16% occur only once, and 25% to 35% lies in the top ten. The germline CDR1 and CDR2 sequences are SGHAT and FQDESV (reference sequence). This CDR3 region has 18 residues. Trimming took 0 bases from V and 1 from J; bases not matched to a gene: 6. The sequence was collected from a boy under two years old who had a stem cell transplant for Wiskott-Aldrich syndrome, so the T cells may come from the graft donor. The genes are TRBV11-1 and TRBJ2-5; TRBD2 matches at 12 bases. Specimen: PBMCs, mostly from graft donor cells, collected 360 days after TCRalphabeta/CD19-depleted stem cell transplant. CDR3 in amino acids: CASSLARLAGDSQETQYF. The CDR3 bases are TGTGCCAGCAGCTTAGCCCGACTAGCGGGAGATAGCCAAGAGACCCAGTACTTC.